The entry below describes one T cell receptor (beta chain). Its target is unknown. These data originate in a study of cytomegalovirus exposure and HLA in healthy donors. The CDR3 has 16 residues. The germline gives CDR1 SGHVS, CDR2 FNYEAQ. The ends were cut back, 2 bases at V and 4 bases at J, with 17 bases in the middle. General observations from the study: An analysis done earlier found most TCR beta V segments productive about 87% or about 30% of the time. What a later analysis showed was that several of the most significant clusters appeared linked to common viral pathogens.

Both 60 Vbeta primers and 13 Jbeta primers went into the PCR. Produced via immunoSEQ multiplex PCR; TCRdb's table is partial and in-frame only. The sample lists 85,000 to 130,000 clones, around four fifths occurring once. The V call is TRBV7-6, the J call TRBJ1-1; D not resolved. The source of this sequence is a man aged 50-59 years in good health and CMV-seronegative. The sequenced material came from PBMCs. CDR3 bases: TGTGCCAGCAGCTTATATAGCGGCAGGTGGAGCACTGAAGCTTTCTTT. Its protein is CASSLYSGRWSTEAFF.